This TCR beta chain derives from a study of blood T cell repertoires in COVID-19. Study summary: The study drew acute and convalescent COVID-19 samples from the United States, Italy and Spain. Sample material is recorded as cDNA or gDNA derived from T cells, B-cell-depleted T cells, or PBMCs.

Authors' analysis steps: By means of reference gene primer amplification, nucleated cell counts were estimated. This table comes from immunoSEQ multiplex PCR, and its TCRdb copy is limited to in-frame clones, with some not included. V and J calls and clone size are given by that table; D and trimming were obtained from the DNA. Found here are nearly 250,000 clones, more than 75% of them singletons; the top ten hold around 1.6%. The germline V gene has CDR1 KGHDR and CDR2 SFDVKD. The V gene lost 3 bases and the J gene lost 6 bases, with 17 bases spanning the gap. The CDR3 contains 15 residues. What was sequenced was peripheral blood. The chain uses TRBV24-1 and TRBJ2-7, with D possibly TRBD1 on 6 matching bases. The receptor was isolated from an older woman who had recovered from COVID-19. The CDR3 sequence is CATSDTRGQYAEQYF. In nucleotides, the CDR3 is TGTGCCACCAGTGATACCAGGGGCCAATACGCCGAGCAGTACTTC.